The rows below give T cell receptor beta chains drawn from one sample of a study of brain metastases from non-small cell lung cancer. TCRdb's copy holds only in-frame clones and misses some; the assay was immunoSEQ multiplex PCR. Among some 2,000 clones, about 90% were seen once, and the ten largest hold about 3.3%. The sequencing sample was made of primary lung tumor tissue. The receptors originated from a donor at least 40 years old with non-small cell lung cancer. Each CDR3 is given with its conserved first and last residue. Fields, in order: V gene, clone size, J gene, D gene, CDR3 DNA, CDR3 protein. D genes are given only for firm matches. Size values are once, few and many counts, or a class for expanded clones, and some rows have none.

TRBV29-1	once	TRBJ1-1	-	TGCAGCGGGGGCCTGGGGAACACTGAAGCTTTCTTT	CSGGLGNTEAFF
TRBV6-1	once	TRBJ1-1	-	TGTGCCAGCAGTGAAGAGCCAGGGTTCGGCACTGAAGCTTTCTTT	CASSEEPGFGTEAFF
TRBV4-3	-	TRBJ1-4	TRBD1	TGCGCCAGCAGCCAAGGAGACAGGGGTTCTAGCGAAAAACTGTTTTTT	CASSQGDRGSSEKLFF
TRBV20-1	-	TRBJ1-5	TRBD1	TGCAGAGGACAGGCTGATCAGCCCCAGCATTTT	CRGQADQPQHF
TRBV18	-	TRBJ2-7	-	TGTGCCAGCTCAAAAGAGGGAGGCACCTACGAGCAGTACTTC	CASSKEGGTYEQYF
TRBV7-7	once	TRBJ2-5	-	TGTGCTAGCAGCCTGAGTAACAGTTACCAAGAGACCCAGTACTTC	CASSLSNSYQETQYF
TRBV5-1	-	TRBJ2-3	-	TGCGCCAGCAGCCTTGGGGTAAGAACAACAGATACGCAGTATTTT	CASSLGVRTTDTQYF
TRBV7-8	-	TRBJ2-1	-	TGTGCCAGCAGCTTAGGGACCCTCAGTGAGCAGTTCTTC	CASSLGTLSEQFF
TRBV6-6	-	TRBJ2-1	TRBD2	TGTGCCAGCAGTCCCGGGACTAGCGGGAACGATGAGCAGTTCTTC	CASSPGTSGNDEQFF
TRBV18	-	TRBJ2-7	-	TGTGCCAGCTCTCCCGGGGGCTCCTACGAGCAGTACTTC	CASSPGGSYEQYF
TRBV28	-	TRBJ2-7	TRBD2	TGTGCCAGCAGCATGGGGACTAGCGGGGGCCCCTGGCTTCTCTACGAGCAGTACTTC	CASSMGTSGGPWLLYEQYF
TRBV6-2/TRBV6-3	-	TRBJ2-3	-	TGTGCCAGCAGTTCAGGACGTTTGAGGGGGGACAATACAGATACGCAGTATTTT	CASSSGRLRGDNTDTQYF
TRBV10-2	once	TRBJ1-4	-	TGCGCCACCAAATCGGGCCAGAGAGGTGAAAAACTGTTTTTT	CATKSGQRGEKLFF